The following is a T cell receptor (beta chain) sequence with its context. The antigen remains undetermined. This CDR3 is 16 amino acids long. The trim removed 6 bases at V and 1 base at J, leaving 9 bases unmatched. CDR1 and CDR2 (germline): MNHNS, SASEGT. The sample belongs to a study of CD8 T cells in ankylosing spondylitis. Study-wide points: Earlier literature documents some of the motif variants in reactive arthritis synovial fluid and blood. As reported, disease-linked clones showed significant enrichment in matched ankylosing spondylitis synovial fluid. For ankylosing spondylitis blood, a TCR beta motif of 7 to 9 highly homologous variants appeared characteristic. CD8+ disease-linked clones were present at relatively low frequencies in blood.

TCR beta libraries were made by quantitative 5'-RACE with molecular barcodes. MiXCR, applied by TCRdb to the 5' RACE reads, yields one record per CDR3 protein. The table records around 890,000 distinct CDR3 sequences, 12% of them present only once. The receptor was derived from a male donor with ankylosing spondylitis. The V and J genes are TRBV6-1 and TRBJ1-1, with TRBD1 matching 9 bases. The sample consisted of blood, either unsorted or a sorted T cell fraction (not recorded which). CDR3 bases: TGTGCCAGCAGCTCCACAGGGGGCGCAGGGAACACTGAAGCTTTCTTT. Translated: CASSSTGGAGNTEAFF.